This T cell receptor (beta chain) emerged from a study of control samples from healthy donors and cancer patients. This clone has a single count. Profiled with immunoSEQ multiplex PCR; TCRdb holds only in-frame clones, not every one. The repertoire consists of some 57,000 clones, with over 85% occurring once and the leading ten covering approximately 2.4%. Sequencing was done on a sample of blood. The receptor was derived from a man aged 25 to 40 in good health.

The CDR3 nucleotides read TGTGCCAGCAGCGCCCCGACTAGCGGGAGGGCCAGGGAGACCCAGTACTTC. This codes for CASSAPTSGRARETQYF. The chain carries TRBV9 and TRBJ2-5; 14 nucleotides agree with TRBD2. The V and J ends lost 3 bases and 5 bases, in that order; junction bases with no gene match: 9. The CDR3 has 17 residues. Germline loops: CDR1 SGDLS, CDR2 YYNGEE.